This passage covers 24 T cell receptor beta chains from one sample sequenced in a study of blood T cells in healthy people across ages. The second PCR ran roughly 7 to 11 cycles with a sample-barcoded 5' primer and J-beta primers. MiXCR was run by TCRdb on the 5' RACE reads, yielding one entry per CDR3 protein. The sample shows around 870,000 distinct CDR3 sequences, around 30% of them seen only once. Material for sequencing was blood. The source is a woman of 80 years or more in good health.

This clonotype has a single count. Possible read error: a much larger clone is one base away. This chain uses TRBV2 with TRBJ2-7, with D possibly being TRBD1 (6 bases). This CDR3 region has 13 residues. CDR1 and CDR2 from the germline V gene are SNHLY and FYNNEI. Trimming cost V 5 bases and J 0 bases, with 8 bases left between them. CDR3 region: CASSTDSSYEQYF. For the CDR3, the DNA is TGTGCCAGCAGTACGGACAGCTCCTACGAGCAGTACTTC.

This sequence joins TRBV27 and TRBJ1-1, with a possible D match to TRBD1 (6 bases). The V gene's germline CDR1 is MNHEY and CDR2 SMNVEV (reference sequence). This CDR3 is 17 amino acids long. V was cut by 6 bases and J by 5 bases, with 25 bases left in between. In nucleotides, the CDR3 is TGTGCCAGCAGCAACCTGGGCCAGGGGCGCGCTGGGACTGAAGCTTTCTTT. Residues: CASSNLGQGRAGTEAFF.

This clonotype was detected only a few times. CDR3 sequence reads: CASSLTMPNTGELFF. CDR3 nucleotides: TGCGCCAGCAGCTTGACGATGCCCAACACCGGGGAGCTGTTTTTT. J is TRBJ2-2 and V is TRBV5-1; D is unresolved. The germline gives CDR1 SGHRS, CDR2 YFSETQ. V shed 1 base and J shed 2 bases, with 9 bases lying between them. The CDR3 covers 15 residues. The complete variable domain, with remaining parts taken from reference TRBV5-1 and TRBJ2-2, reads KAGVTQTPRYLIKTRGQQVTLSCSPISGHRSVSWYQQTPGQGLQFLFEYFSETQRNKGNFPGRFSGRQFSNSRSEMNVSTLELGDSALYLCASSLTMPNTGELFFGEGSRLTVL.

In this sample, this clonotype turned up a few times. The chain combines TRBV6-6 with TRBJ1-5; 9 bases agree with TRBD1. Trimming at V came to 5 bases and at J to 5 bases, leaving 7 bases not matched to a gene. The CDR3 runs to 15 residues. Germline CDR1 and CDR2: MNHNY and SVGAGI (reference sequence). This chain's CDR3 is CASSDTGGRHQPQHF. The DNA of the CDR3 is TGTGCCAGCAGTGATACAGGGGGCAGGCATCAGCCCCAGCATTTT.

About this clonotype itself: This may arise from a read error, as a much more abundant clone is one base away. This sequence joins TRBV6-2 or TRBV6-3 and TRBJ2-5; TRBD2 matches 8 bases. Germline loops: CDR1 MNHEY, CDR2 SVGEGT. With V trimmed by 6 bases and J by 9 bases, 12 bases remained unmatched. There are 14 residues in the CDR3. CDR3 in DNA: TGTGCCAGCAGGCGGGGGGCTTTTTTGGAGTCCCAGTACTTC. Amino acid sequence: CASRRGAFLESQYF.

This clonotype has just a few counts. CDR3 region: CASSSAQGRDTQYF. DNA of the CDR3: TGCGCCAGCAGCTCAGCCCAGGGGCGAGATACGCAGTATTTT. J is TRBJ2-3 and V is TRBV5-1; D is possibly TRBD1 (6 bases). Per the germline V gene, CDR1 is SGHRS and CDR2 is YFSETQ. V was shortened by 3 bases and J by 5 bases, with 13 bases between the two germline ends. The CDR3 is made up of 14 amino acids.

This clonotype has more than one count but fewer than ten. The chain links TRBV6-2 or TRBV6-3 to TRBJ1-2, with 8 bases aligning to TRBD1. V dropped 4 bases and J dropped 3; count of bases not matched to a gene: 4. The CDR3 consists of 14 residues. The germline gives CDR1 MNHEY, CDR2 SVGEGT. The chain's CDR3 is CASSLQGVDYGYTF. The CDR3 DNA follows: TGTGCCAGCAGTTTACAGGGGGTGGACTATGGCTACACCTTC.

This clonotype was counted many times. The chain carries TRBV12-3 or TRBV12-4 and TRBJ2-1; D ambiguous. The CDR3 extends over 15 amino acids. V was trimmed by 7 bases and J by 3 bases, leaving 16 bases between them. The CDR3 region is CASTNLPRFYNEQFF. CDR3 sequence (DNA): TGTGCCAGCACTAATTTACCAAGGTTCTACAATGAGCAGTTCTTC.

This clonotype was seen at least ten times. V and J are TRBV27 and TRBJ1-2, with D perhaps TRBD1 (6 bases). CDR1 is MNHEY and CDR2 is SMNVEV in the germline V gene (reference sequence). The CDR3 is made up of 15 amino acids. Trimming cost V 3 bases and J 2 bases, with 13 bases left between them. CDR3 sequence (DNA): TGTGCCAGCAGTTTTTCCCAGACAGGAAACTATGGCTACACCTTC. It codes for CASSFSQTGNYGYTF.

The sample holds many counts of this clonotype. This CDR3 is CSARGTSGGTETQYF. CDR3 in DNA: TGCAGTGCTCGAGGGACTAGCGGGGGGACAGAGACCCAGTACTTC. The chain has TRBV20-1 and TRBJ2-5; 15 nucleotides agree with TRBD2. Looked up from germline, CDR1 is DFQATT and CDR2 is SNEGSKA (reference sequence). This CDR3 region has 15 residues. The V and J ends lost 5 bases and 4 bases, in that order; junction bases with no gene match: 5.

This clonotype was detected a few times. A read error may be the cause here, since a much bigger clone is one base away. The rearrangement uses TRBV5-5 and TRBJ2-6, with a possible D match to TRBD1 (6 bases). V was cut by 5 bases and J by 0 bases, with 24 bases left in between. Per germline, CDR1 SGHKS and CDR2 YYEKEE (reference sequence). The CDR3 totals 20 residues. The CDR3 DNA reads TGTGCCAGCAGTCCTGAGGGGGTGAGGGTTCGGTCCTCTGGGGCCAACGTCCTGACTTTC. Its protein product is CASSPEGVRVRSSGANVLTF.

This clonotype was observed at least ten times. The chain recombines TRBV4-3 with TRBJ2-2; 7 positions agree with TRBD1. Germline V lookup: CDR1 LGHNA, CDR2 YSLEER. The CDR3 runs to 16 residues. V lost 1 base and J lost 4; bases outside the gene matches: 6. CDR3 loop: CASSQADRAATGELFF. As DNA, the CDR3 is TGCGCCAGCAGCCAAGCCGACAGGGCGGCCACCGGGGAGCTGTTTTTT.

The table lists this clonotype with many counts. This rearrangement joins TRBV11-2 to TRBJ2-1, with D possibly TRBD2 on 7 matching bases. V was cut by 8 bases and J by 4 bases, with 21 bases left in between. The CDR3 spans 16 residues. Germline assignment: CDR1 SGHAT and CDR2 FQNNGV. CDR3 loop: CASRTPRGARYNEQFF. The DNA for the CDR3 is TGTGCCAGCCGAACTCCCCGGGGGGCGCGTTACAATGAGCAGTTCTTC.

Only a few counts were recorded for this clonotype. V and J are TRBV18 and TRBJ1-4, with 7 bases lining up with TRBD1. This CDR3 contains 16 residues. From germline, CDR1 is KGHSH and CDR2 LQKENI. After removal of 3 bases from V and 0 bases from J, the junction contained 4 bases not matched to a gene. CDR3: CASSPRGTATNEKLFF. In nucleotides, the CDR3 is TGTGCCAGCTCACCCAGAGGGACAGCAACTAATGAAAAACTGTTTTTT.

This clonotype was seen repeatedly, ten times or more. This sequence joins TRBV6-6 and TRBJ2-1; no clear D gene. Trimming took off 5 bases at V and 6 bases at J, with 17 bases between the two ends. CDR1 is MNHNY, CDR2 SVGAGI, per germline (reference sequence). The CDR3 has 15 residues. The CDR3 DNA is TGTGCCAGCAGTGTCGTTAAGCGAAGATTCAATGAGCAGTTCTTC. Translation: CASSVVKRRFNEQFF.

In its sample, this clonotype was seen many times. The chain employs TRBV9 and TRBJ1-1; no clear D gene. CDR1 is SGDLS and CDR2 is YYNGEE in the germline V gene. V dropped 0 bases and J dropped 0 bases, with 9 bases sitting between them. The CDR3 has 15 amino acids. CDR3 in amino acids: CASSVGPELNTEAFF. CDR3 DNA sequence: TGTGCCAGCAGCGTAGGACCGGAGTTGAACACTGAAGCTTTCTTT.

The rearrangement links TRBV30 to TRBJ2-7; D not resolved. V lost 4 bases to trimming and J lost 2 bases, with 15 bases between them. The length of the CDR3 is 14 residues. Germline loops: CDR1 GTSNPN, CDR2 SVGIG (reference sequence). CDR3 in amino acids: CAWIPRTGTYEQYF. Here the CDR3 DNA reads TGTGCCTGGATTCCTCGGACCGGTACCTACGAGCAGTACTTC.

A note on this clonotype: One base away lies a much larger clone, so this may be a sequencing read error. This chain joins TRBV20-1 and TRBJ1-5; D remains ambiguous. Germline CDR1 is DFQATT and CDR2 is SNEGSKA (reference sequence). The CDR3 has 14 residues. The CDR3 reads CSAGDISGNQPQHF. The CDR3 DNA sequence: TGCAGTGCTGGAGATATCAGCGGCAATCAGCCCCAGCATTTT.

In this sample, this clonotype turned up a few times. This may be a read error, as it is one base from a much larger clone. This CDR3 reads CASSLRRAAKNIQYF. Written as DNA, the CDR3 is TGTGCCAGCAGCTTACGGAGAGCGGCCAAAAACATTCAGTACTTC. This rearrangement joins TRBV7-2 to TRBJ2-4; D is undetermined. Trimming cost V 2 bases and J 1 base, with 9 bases left between them. CDR1 and CDR2 from the germline V gene are SGHTA and FQGNSA. The CDR3 extends over 15 amino acids.

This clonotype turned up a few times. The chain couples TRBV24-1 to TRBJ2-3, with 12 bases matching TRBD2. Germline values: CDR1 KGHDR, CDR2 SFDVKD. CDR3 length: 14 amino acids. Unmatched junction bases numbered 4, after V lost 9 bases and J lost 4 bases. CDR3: CATQTSGRSDTQYF. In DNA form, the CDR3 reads TGTGCCACCCAGACTAGCGGGAGATCAGATACGCAGTATTTT.

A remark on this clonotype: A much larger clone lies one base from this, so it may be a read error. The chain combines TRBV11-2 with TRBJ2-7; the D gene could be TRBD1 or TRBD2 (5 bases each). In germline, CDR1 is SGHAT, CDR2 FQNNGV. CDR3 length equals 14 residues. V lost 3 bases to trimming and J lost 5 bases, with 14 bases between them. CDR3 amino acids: CASSLGTDGDEQYF. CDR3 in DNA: TGTGCCAGCAGCTTGGGGACCGACGGCGACGAGCAGTACTTC.

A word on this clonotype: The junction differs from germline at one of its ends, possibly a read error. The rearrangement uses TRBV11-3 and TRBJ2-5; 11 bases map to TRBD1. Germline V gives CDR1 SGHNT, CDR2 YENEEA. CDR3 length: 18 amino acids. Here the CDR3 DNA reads TGTGCCAGCAACTTATTCCCGCCGAGGACAGGGGGCGGAGAGACCCAGTACTTC. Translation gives CASNLFPPRTGGGETQYF.

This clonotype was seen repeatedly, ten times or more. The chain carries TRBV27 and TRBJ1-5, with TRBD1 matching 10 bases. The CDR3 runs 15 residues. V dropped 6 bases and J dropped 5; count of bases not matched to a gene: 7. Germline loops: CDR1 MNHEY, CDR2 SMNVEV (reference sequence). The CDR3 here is CASSLLGQGYQPQHF. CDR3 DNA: TGTGCCAGCAGCCTTCTGGGACAGGGGTATCAGCCCCAGCATTTT.

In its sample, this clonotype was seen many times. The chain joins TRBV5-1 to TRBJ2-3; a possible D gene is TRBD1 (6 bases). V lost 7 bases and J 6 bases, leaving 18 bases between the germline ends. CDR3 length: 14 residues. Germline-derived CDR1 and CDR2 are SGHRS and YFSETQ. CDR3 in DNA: TGCGCCAGCCGCCGGGACATTGGCGGGGATACGCAGTATTTT. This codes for CASRRDIGGDTQYF.